This T cell receptor (beta chain) was captured in a study of blood T cell repertoires in COVID-19. Study overall: Among Cohort 3 donors, those recovered had two negative PCRs, clearance, or symptom resolution. Sources were T cells, B-cell-depleted T cells, or PBMCs; the material itself was cDNA or gDNA.

Study members were between roughly 18 and 89 years old and lived in 20 to 30 US regions. Cohort allocation depended upon clinical history that participants reported. The assay was immunoSEQ multiplex PCR, and TCRdb's table has in-frame clones only and misses some. The sample holds a few hundred thousand clones, around 90% seen once. Sequencing was done on a sample of PBMCs or T cells enriched from blood (not recorded which). This clonotype originated in a woman aged 55-69 years in a cohort exposed to, infected with or recovered from COVID-19 (not recorded which).

In DNA, the CDR3 is TGTGCCAGCAGGGAGGGTGCAACTAATGAAAAACTGTTTTTT. Residues: CASREGATNEKLFF. This chain links TRBV3-1 (or the pseudogene TRBV3-2) with TRBJ1-4; D gene uncertain. Trimming took off 6 bases at V and 0 bases at J, with 8 bases between the two ends. Germline assignment: CDR1 LGHDT and CDR2 YNNKEL (reference sequence). The CDR3 consists of 14 residues.